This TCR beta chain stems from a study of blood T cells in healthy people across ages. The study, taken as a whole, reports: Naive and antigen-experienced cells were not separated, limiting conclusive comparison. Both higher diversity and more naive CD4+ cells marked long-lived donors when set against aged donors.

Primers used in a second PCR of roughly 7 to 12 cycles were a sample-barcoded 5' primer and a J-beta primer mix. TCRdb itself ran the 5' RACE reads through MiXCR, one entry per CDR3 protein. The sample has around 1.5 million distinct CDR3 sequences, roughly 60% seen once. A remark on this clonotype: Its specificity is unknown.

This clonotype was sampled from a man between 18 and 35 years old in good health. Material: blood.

The CDR3 sequence is CSARDRLRVRYQPQHF. CDR3 coding DNA: TGCAGTGCTAGAGATCGGCTGCGTGTGAGATACCAGCCCCAGCATTTT. This rearrangement joins TRBV20-1 to TRBJ1-5; unclear D gene. Germline CDR1 and CDR2: DFQATT and SNEGSKA (reference sequence). Trimming took 0 bases from V and 7 from J, leaving 19 bases between them. The CDR3 totals 16 residues.